A single sample gave rise to the 16 T cell receptor beta chains below, sequenced in a study of radiotherapy plus CTLA-4 blockade in lung cancer. Profiled with immunoSEQ multiplex PCR; TCRdb holds only in-frame clones, not every one. The sample contains about 95,000 clones, under 90% of which appear only once. The source material was peripheral blood, sampled from a patient treated with radiotherapy plus ipilimumab. These receptors all come from a human donor with non-small cell lung cancer who had stable disease on radiotherapy plus ipilimumab.

This clone showed up just a few times. The chain links TRBV5-6 to TRBJ1-2; D ambiguous. V was clipped by 3 bases and J by 8 bases, with 20 bases between them. The CDR3 is made up of 15 amino acids. CDR1 and CDR2 (germline): SGHDT, YYEEEE. CDR3 protein: CASSSDRVRTRGYTF. Written as DNA, the CDR3 is TGTGCCAGCAGCTCTGATCGGGTAAGGACTCGAGGCTACACCTTC.

The J gene is TRBJ2-1, the V gene TRBV5-1, with 9 bases that match TRBD2. The germline V gene has CDR1 SGHRS and CDR2 YFSETQ. The CDR3 totals 16 residues. J lost 6 bases, V lost 5 bases, and 12 bases had no gene match. The DNA for the CDR3 is TGCGCCAGCAGTTCCCAGCTAGCGGGGTCGGGCAATGAGCAGTTCTTC. This codes for CASSSQLAGSGNEQFF.

This chain links TRBV5-4 with TRBJ1-2; D is possibly TRBD1 (6 bases). The germline V and J ends were trimmed by 4 bases and 8 bases, with 18 bases remaining between them. Per germline, CDR1 SGHNT and CDR2 YYREEE (reference sequence). The CDR3 length is 14 residues. The CDR3 loop reads CASSPPQGLGGYTF. The CDR3 nucleotides are TGTGCCAGCAGCCCCCCACAGGGACTGGGCGGCTACACCTTC.

The CDR3 region is CASSSQTGSNQPQHF. Written as DNA, the CDR3 is TGTGCCAGCAGCTCTCAGACAGGTAGCAATCAGCCCCAGCATTTT. The chain joins TRBV7-9 to TRBJ1-5; D perhaps matches TRBD1 (6 bases). Trimming took off 4 bases at V and 0 bases at J, with 10 bases between the two ends. Germline CDR1 and CDR2: SEHNR and FQNEAQ (reference sequence). There are 15 residues in the CDR3.

The chain links TRBV10-3 to TRBJ2-2; D not certain. The germline V gene has CDR1 ENHRY and CDR2 SYGVKD. Trimming took 3 bases from V and 7 from J, leaving 12 bases between them. This CDR3 is built from 14 residues. CDR3 in DNA: TGTGCCATCAGTGAATTAGGGCGGAGCGGGGAGCTGTTTTTT. This encodes CAISELGRSGELFF.

This clone was counted between two and nine times. The gene calls are TRBV6-5 and TRBJ1-6; 7 nucleotides align to TRBD1. This CDR3 region has 13 residues. The V gene's germline CDR1 is MNHEY and CDR2 SVGAGI. Unmatched junction bases numbered 0, after V lost 5 bases and J lost 5 bases. The CDR3 sequence: CASSDRDNSPLHF. The CDR3 nucleotides are TGTGCCAGCAGTGACAGGGATAATTCACCCCTCCACTTT.

The gene calls are TRBV18 and TRBJ2-3; TRBD1 matches at 7 bases. Germline V gene data show CDR1 as KGHSH and CDR2 as LQKENI. The length of the CDR3 is 15 residues. V lost 2 bases and J lost 2; bases outside the gene matches: 4. The CDR3 DNA is TGTGCCAGCTCACCAGGGCAGGGGGTCACAGATACGCAGTATTTT. Protein product: CASSPGQGVTDTQYF.

The chain is built from TRBV6-5 and TRBJ1-6; D is possibly TRBD1 (5 bases). V was pared by 5 bases and J by 13 bases, with 18 bases between. Looked up from germline, CDR1 is MNHEY and CDR2 is SVGAGI. This CDR3 region has 14 residues. The CDR3 here is CASSVEKGKGPLHF. The CDR3 DNA follows: TGTGCCAGCAGTGTTGAGAAAGGGAAGGGGCCCCTCCACTTT.

This clone was detected a few times. The chain joins TRBV6-1 to TRBJ1-4, with D hard to call. The CDR3 runs 16 residues. CDR1 is MNHNS, CDR2 SASEGT, per germline. The V end lost 4 bases, the J end lost 8 bases, and 20 bases lay between the germline ends. CDR3 protein: CASSVTYNSLEEKLFF. CDR3 nucleotide sequence: TGTGCCAGCAGTGTCACCTATAACAGCTTGGAGGAAAAACTGTTTTTT.

This clone was seen once. V usage is TRBV14 and J usage is TRBJ1-1, with 9 bases lining up with TRBD1. Germline values: CDR1 SGHDN, CDR2 FVKESK. This CDR3 has 13 residues. V lost 4 bases, J lost 11 bases, and 8 bases stayed unmatched. CDR3 in DNA: TGTGCCAGCAGCCCCCGGACAGGGGTTTCGGCTTTCTTT. It yields the protein CASSPRTGVSAFF. The full variable domain, completed using reference TRBV14 and TRBJ1-1, is EAGVTQFPSHSVIEKGQTVTLRCDPISGHDNLYWYRRVMGKEIKFLLHFVKESKQDESGMPNNRFLAERTGGTYSTLKVQPAELEDSGVYFCASSPRTGVSAFFGQGTRLTVV.

V is TRBV15 and J is TRBJ2-3; 8 bases are a match to TRBD1. Germline CDR1 and CDR2: LNHNV and YYDKDF (reference sequence). V trimming: 1 base; J trimming: 4 bases; junction bases outside the gene matches: 7. The CDR3 runs to 16 residues. DNA for the CDR3: TGTGCCACCAGCAGAGGGCCCGGGACAGGCCCAGATACGCAGTATTTT. Protein: CATSRGPGTGPDTQYF.

The genes are TRBV6-1 and TRBJ1-1; D unclear. V lost 6 bases to trimming and J lost 1 base, with 12 bases between them. CDR3 length: 14 amino acids. Per the germline V gene, CDR1 is MNHNS and CDR2 is SASEGT. CDR3 region: CASRTDRGNTEAFF. In nucleotides, the CDR3 is TGTGCCAGCAGGACGGACCGGGGGAACACTGAAGCTTTCTTT.

The chain is built from TRBV9 and TRBJ2-1; D is perhaps TRBD2 (6 bases). The CDR3 contains 14 residues. Per the germline V gene, CDR1 is SGDLS and CDR2 is YYNGEE. V lost 3 bases and J 2 bases, leaving 9 bases between the germline ends. Here the CDR3 DNA reads TGTGCCAGCAGCGCGGAGGGCGCCTACAATGAGCAGTTCTTC. Protein: CASSAEGAYNEQFF.

The CDR3 loop is CACAPGGSNQPQHF. DNA for the CDR3: TGTGCCTGCGCCCCAGGGGGCTCTAATCAGCCCCAGCATTTT. The rearrangement uses TRBV30 and TRBJ1-5; 8 nucleotides agree with TRBD1. There are 14 residues in the CDR3. Per the germline V gene, CDR1 is GTSNPN and CDR2 is SVGIG (reference sequence). J was trimmed by 4 bases and V by 6 bases; bases with no gene match: 8.

The CDR3 DNA reads TGTGCCAGCAGTGATAAGCGGACAGTTGCAGATACGCAGTATTTT. Amino acid sequence: CASSDKRTVADTQYF. The rearrangement links TRBV25-1 to TRBJ2-3; maybe TRBD1 (6 bases). The germline V gene has CDR1 MGHDK and CDR2 SYGVNS. The CDR3 consists of 15 residues. V shed 3 bases and J shed 4 bases, with 14 bases lying between them.

This chain connects TRBV20-1 to TRBJ2-5; 7 nucleotides line up with TRBD1. V lost 5 bases and J lost 5; bases outside the gene matches: 2. Germline V gene lookup returns CDR1 DFQATT and CDR2 SNEGSKA (reference sequence). The CDR3 runs 11 residues. The CDR3 DNA reads as TGCAGTGCTCTACAGGGGGAGACCCAGTACTTC. Its protein product is CSALQGETQYF.